A selection of T cell receptor beta chains follows, all from one sample in a study of CD8+ T cells in alopecia areata. The method was immunoSEQ multiplex PCR; TCRdb's version includes in-frame clones alone and lacks a portion of them. This table has about 110,000 clones, about 60% appearing once. Sequenced material: CD8+ T cells sorted from blood, taken at week 24, from a patient treated with tofacitinib. Receptors originate from a human donor with alopecia areata. Each CDR3 is given with its conserved first and last residue. D genes are given only for firm matches. Expanded clones get a size class; other rows say once, few or many, or leave the size out.

CDR3 length: 12
V gene: TRBV4-1
J gene: TRBJ1-1
clone size: NA
D gene: NA
CDR3 DNA: TGCGCCAGCAGCCAGAGGGGGACTGAAGCTTTCTTT
CDR3 protein: CASSQRGTEAFF

CDR3 length: 16
V gene: TRBV4-1
J gene: TRBJ1-2
clone size: NA
D gene: NA
CDR3 DNA: TGCGCCAGCAGCCAAGATTTGGAGGGCCGCCACTATGGCTACACCTTC
CDR3 protein: CASSQDLEGRHYGYTF

CDR3 length: 15
V gene: TRBV27
J gene: TRBJ2-3
clone size: NA
D gene: TRBD1
CDR3 DNA: TGTGCCAGCAGCCTGGACAGGGGGCATGGAGATACGCAGTATTTT
CDR3 protein: CASSLDRGHGDTQYF

CDR3 length: 16
V gene: TRBV6-1
J gene: TRBJ2-7
clone size: NA
D gene: TRBD1
CDR3 DNA: TGTGCCAGCAGTGGAATACGGACAGGGGGGACCTACGAGCAGTACTTC
CDR3 protein: CASSGIRTGGTYEQYF

CDR3 length: 14
V gene: TRBV25-1
J gene: TRBJ2-7
clone size: few
D gene: NA
CDR3 DNA: TGTGCCAGCGGGCCCACTACACGGTTCTACGAGCAGTACTTC
CDR3 protein: CASGPTTRFYEQYF

CDR3 length: 13
V gene: TRBV10-3
J gene: TRBJ2-5
clone size: once
D gene: TRBD1
CDR3 DNA: TGTGCCATCAGTGATGACAGGGCAGAGACCCAGTACTTC
CDR3 protein: CAISDDRAETQYF

CDR3 length: 14
V gene: TRBV9
J gene: TRBJ2-7
clone size: NA
D gene: NA
CDR3 DNA: TGTGCCAGCAGCGTCGGCAGGGCCTCCTACGAGCAGTACTTC
CDR3 protein: CASSVGRASYEQYF

CDR3 length: 14
V gene: TRBV2
J gene: TRBJ1-2
clone size: NA
D gene: NA
CDR3 DNA: TGTGCCAGCAGTGAAGTGGGCAGCCTATATGGCTACACCTTC
CDR3 protein: CASSEVGSLYGYTF

CDR3 length: 15
V gene: TRBV7-8
J gene: TRBJ2-7
clone size: NA
D gene: NA
CDR3 DNA: TGTGCCAGCACCTTAAGAGAAATACCATCCTACGAGCAGTACTTC
CDR3 protein: CASTLREIPSYEQYF

CDR3 length: 15
V gene: TRBV2
J gene: TRBJ2-2
clone size: NA
D gene: NA
CDR3 DNA: TGTGCCAGCAGTGTATGGATTGAGAACACCGGGGAGCTGTTTTTT
CDR3 protein: CASSVWIENTGELFF

CDR3 length: 16
V gene: TRBV6-1
J gene: TRBJ1-2
clone size: few
D gene: TRBD1
CDR3 DNA: TGTGCCAGCAGTGCGCCGCAGGGGGCGGTCGCCTATGGCTACACCTTC
CDR3 protein: CASSAPQGAVAYGYTF

CDR3 length: 13
V gene: TRBV7-9
J gene: TRBJ2-7
clone size: NA
D gene: NA
CDR3 DNA: TGTGCCAGCAGCCTCAATGCGGGACTGGAGCAGTACTTC
CDR3 protein: CASSLNAGLEQYF

CDR3 length: 14
V gene: TRBV29-1
J gene: TRBJ1-2
clone size: NA
D gene: TRBD1
CDR3 DNA: TGCAGCGTTGTAACAGGGGAAGCCAGGGATGGCTACACCTTC
CDR3 protein: CSVVTGEARDGYTF

CDR3 length: 14
V gene: TRBV29-1
J gene: TRBJ2-3
clone size: NA
D gene: NA
CDR3 DNA: TGCAGCGTTGAAGACAAGGACGGCACAGATACGCAGTATTTT
CDR3 protein: CSVEDKDGTDTQYF

CDR3 length: 12
V gene: TRBV5-6
J gene: TRBJ2-7
clone size: few
D gene: NA
CDR3 DNA: TGTGCCAGCAGTTCGAGCTCCTACGAGCAGTACTTC
CDR3 protein: CASSSSSYEQYF

CDR3 length: 12
V gene: TRBV7-9
J gene: TRBJ2-7
clone size: NA
D gene: NA
CDR3 DNA: TGTGCCAGCAGCTTAACGGGCTACGAGCAGTACTTC
CDR3 protein: CASSLTGYEQYF

CDR3 length: 16
V gene: TRBV7-9
J gene: TRBJ2-5
clone size: NA
D gene: NA
CDR3 DNA: TGTGCCAGCACCTCCAGGGTTGACAGAAACCAAGAGACCCAGTACTTC
CDR3 protein: CASTSRVDRNQETQYF

CDR3 length: 14
V gene: TRBV13
J gene: TRBJ1-1
clone size: NA
D gene: NA
CDR3 DNA: TGTGCCAGCAGCTCCGCGACGGAGAACACTGAAGCTTTCTTT
CDR3 protein: CASSSATENTEAFF

CDR3 length: 18
V gene: TRBV29-1
J gene: TRBJ2-6
clone size: NA
D gene: NA
CDR3 DNA: TGCAGCGTACTACCCACAGGCCCCCTAGACTCTGGGGCCAACGTCCTGACTTTC
CDR3 protein: CSVLPTGPLDSGANVLTF

CDR3 length: 13
V gene: TRBV19
J gene: TRBJ1-2
clone size: NA
D gene: NA
CDR3 DNA: TGTGCCAGTAGAAAAGGAGGAGGGGATGGCTACACCTTC
CDR3 protein: CASRKGGGDGYTF

CDR3 length: 15
V gene: TRBV9
J gene: TRBJ2-3
clone size: NA
D gene: NA
CDR3 DNA: TGTGCCAGCAGCGTAGCGGAGACTAGCACAGATACGCAGTATTTT
CDR3 protein: CASSVAETSTDTQYF

CDR3 length: 15
V gene: TRBV7-8
J gene: TRBJ2-7
clone size: NA
D gene: NA
CDR3 DNA: TGTGCCAGCAGGCCCATGCCGGACAGTTACTACGAGCAGTACTTC
CDR3 protein: CASRPMPDSYYEQYF

CDR3 length: 15
V gene: TRBV19
J gene: TRBJ2-7
clone size: NA
D gene: NA
CDR3 DNA: TGTGCCAGTAGTCATCAACAGGACGGTACCTACGAGCAGTACTTC
CDR3 protein: CASSHQQDGTYEQYF

CDR3 length: 11
V gene: TRBV13
J gene: TRBJ1-1
clone size: NA
D gene: NA
CDR3 DNA: TGTGCCAGCAGCCACGAGGTTAGAGCTTTCTTT
CDR3 protein: CASSHEVRAFF

CDR3 length: 15
V gene: TRBV19
J gene: TRBJ1-5
clone size: NA
D gene: NA
CDR3 DNA: TGTGCCAGCGGGGTGGTTCAAAATAGCAATCAGCCCCAGCATTTT
CDR3 protein: CASGVVQNSNQPQHF

CDR3 length: 13
V gene: TRBV7-6
J gene: TRBJ2-2
clone size: NA
D gene: NA
CDR3 DNA: TGTGCCAGCAGCTTGGGGCCCACCGGGGAGCTGTTTTTT
CDR3 protein: CASSLGPTGELFF

CDR3 length: 14
V gene: TRBV29-1
J gene: TRBJ1-1
clone size: few
D gene: NA
CDR3 DNA: TGCAGCGTTGAAGGCGGGGCAGGGTACACTGAAGCTTTCTTT
CDR3 protein: CSVEGGAGYTEAFF

CDR3 length: 15
V gene: TRBV9
J gene: TRBJ1-5
clone size: NA
D gene: TRBD1
CDR3 DNA: TGTGCCAGCAGCGTGACAGGGGATAGCAATCAGCCCCAGCATTTT
CDR3 protein: CASSVTGDSNQPQHF

CDR3 length: 14
V gene: TRBV19
J gene: TRBJ1-1
clone size: NA
D gene: NA
CDR3 DNA: TGTGCCAGTAGTGCCCGACAGGCGAACACTGAAGCTTTCTTT
CDR3 protein: CASSARQANTEAFF

CDR3 length: 15
V gene: TRBV23-1
J gene: TRBJ2-7
clone size: NA
D gene: NA
CDR3 DNA: TGCGCCAGCAGTCCCCCCCAGCTCCCCTTCGGCGAGCAGTACTTC
CDR3 protein: CASSPPQLPFGEQYF

CDR3 length: 13
V gene: TRBV27
J gene: TRBJ2-5
clone size: NA
D gene: NA
CDR3 DNA: TGTGCCAGCAGTTTATGGGAACGAGAGACCCAGTACTTC
CDR3 protein: CASSLWERETQYF

CDR3 length: 13
V gene: TRBV27
J gene: TRBJ1-2
clone size: few
D gene: NA
CDR3 DNA: TGTGCCAGCAGTGCCCTCAGATACTATGGCTACACCTTC
CDR3 protein: CASSALRYYGYTF

CDR3 length: 14
V gene: TRBV5-1
J gene: TRBJ2-2
clone size: few
D gene: NA
CDR3 DNA: TGCGCCAGCAGCTCTCACAGGGATACCGGGGAGCTGTTTTTT
CDR3 protein: CASSSHRDTGELFF

CDR3 length: 18
V gene: TRBV27
J gene: TRBJ1-5
clone size: NA
D gene: TRBD1
CDR3 DNA: TGTGCCAGCAGTTTAGTCCCTGGGACAGGGGGGAGCAATCAGCCCCAGCATTTT
CDR3 protein: CASSLVPGTGGSNQPQHF

CDR3 length: 14
V gene: TRBV9
J gene: TRBJ2-3
clone size: NA
D gene: NA
CDR3 DNA: TGTGCCAGCAGCGTAGAGGGCGGTTGGGATACGCAGTATTTT
CDR3 protein: CASSVEGGWDTQYF

CDR3 length: 13
V gene: TRBV5-6
J gene: TRBJ2-7
clone size: few
D gene: TRBD1
CDR3 DNA: TGTGCCAGCAGCTGGGACAGGGACTACGAGCAGTACTTC
CDR3 protein: CASSWDRDYEQYF

CDR3 length: 11
V gene: TRBV27
J gene: TRBJ2-1
clone size: NA
D gene: NA
CDR3 DNA: TGTGCCAGCAGTTCTGAGGTTGAGCAGTTCTTC
CDR3 protein: CASSSEVEQFF

CDR3 length: 14
V gene: TRBV27
J gene: TRBJ1-1
clone size: NA
D gene: NA
CDR3 DNA: TGTGCCAGCAGTGTCGGACAAATGAACACTGAAGCTTTCTTT
CDR3 protein: CASSVGQMNTEAFF

CDR3 length: 15
V gene: TRBV5-6
J gene: TRBJ1-5
clone size: few
D gene: TRBD1
CDR3 DNA: TGTGCCAGCAGCTCGGACAGGGAAGCCAATCAGCCCCAGCATTTT
CDR3 protein: CASSSDREANQPQHF

CDR3 length: 11
V gene: TRBV6-5
J gene: TRBJ2-1
clone size: once
D gene: NA
CDR3 DNA: TGTGCCAGCCGCAGCTACAATGAGCAGTTCTTC
CDR3 protein: CASRSYNEQFF

CDR3 length: 15
V gene: TRBV6-5
J gene: TRBJ1-6
clone size: NA
D gene: NA
CDR3 DNA: TGTGCCAGCAGTTACTCAGGGGAAGAGAATTCACCCCTCCACTTT
CDR3 protein: CASSYSGEENSPLHF

CDR3 length: 10
V gene: TRBV20-1
J gene: TRBJ1-1
clone size: NA
D gene: NA
CDR3 DNA: TGCAGTGCCTCCGACACTGAAGCTTTCTTT
CDR3 protein: CSASDTEAFF

CDR3 length: 15
V gene: TRBV5-1
J gene: TRBJ2-7
clone size: NA
D gene: TRBD1
CDR3 DNA: TGCGCCAGCAGCTTGGCTGGGGACAGGGGGTACGAGCAGTACTTC
CDR3 protein: CASSLAGDRGYEQYF

CDR3 length: 12
V gene: TRBV5-6
J gene: TRBJ1-1
clone size: NA
D gene: NA
CDR3 DNA: TGTGCCAGCAGCCCTTACGGGACTGAAGCTTTCTTT
CDR3 protein: CASSPYGTEAFF

CDR3 length: 13
V gene: TRBV14
J gene: TRBJ1-1
clone size: NA
D gene: NA
CDR3 DNA: TGTGCCAGCAGCCAAGACCCGAGAGGGGAAGCTTTCTTT
CDR3 protein: CASSQDPRGEAFF

CDR3 length: 17
V gene: TRBV9
J gene: TRBJ2-1
clone size: NA
D gene: TRBD2
CDR3 DNA: TGTGCCAGCAGCGTAGCCGGAGCGGGGTGGGCAGCGGGCGAGCAGTTCTTC
CDR3 protein: CASSVAGAGWAAGEQFF

CDR3 length: 14
V gene: TRBV5-1
J gene: TRBJ2-7
clone size: few
D gene: NA
CDR3 DNA: TGCGCCAGCAGCTTGTCGACCCCAGCGAGGGAGCAGTACTTC
CDR3 protein: CASSLSTPAREQYF

CDR3 length: 13
V gene: TRBV13
J gene: TRBJ1-2
clone size: NA
D gene: NA
CDR3 DNA: TGTGCCAGCAGCCTAGGACGGGACTATGGCTACACCTTC
CDR3 protein: CASSLGRDYGYTF

CDR3 length: 14
V gene: TRBV5-6
J gene: TRBJ2-2
clone size: NA
D gene: NA
CDR3 DNA: TGTGCCAGCAGCGCAATTTCGAACACCGGGGAGCTGTTTTTT
CDR3 protein: CASSAISNTGELFF

CDR3 length: 16
V gene: TRBV2
J gene: TRBJ2-7
clone size: NA
D gene: TRBD2
CDR3 DNA: TGTGCCAGCAGCGTTACTAGCGGGGATAGCTCCTACGAGCAGTACTTC
CDR3 protein: CASSVTSGDSSYEQYF

CDR3 length: 14
V gene: TRBV30
J gene: TRBJ2-2
clone size: few
D gene: NA
CDR3 DNA: TGTGCCTGGAGCTTCAGGGGCGGCGACGGGGAGCTGTTTTTT
CDR3 protein: CAWSFRGGDGELFF

CDR3 length: 14
V gene: TRBV13
J gene: TRBJ2-7
clone size: NA
D gene: NA
CDR3 DNA: TGTGCCAGCAGCCCCAAGGACTTCCCCTACGAGCAGTACTTC
CDR3 protein: CASSPKDFPYEQYF

CDR3 length: 13
V gene: TRBV27
J gene: TRBJ1-1
clone size: NA
D gene: TRBD1
CDR3 DNA: TGTGCCAGCGGGGCTACAGGGGCCACTGAAGCTTTCTTT
CDR3 protein: CASGATGATEAFF

CDR3 length: 14
V gene: TRBV13
J gene: TRBJ2-7
clone size: few
D gene: NA
CDR3 DNA: TGTGCCAGCAGCCCCCGGACTGTCTCCTACGAGCAGTACTTC
CDR3 protein: CASSPRTVSYEQYF

CDR3 length: 17
V gene: TRBV27
J gene: TRBJ1-1
clone size: once
D gene: NA
CDR3 DNA: TGTGCCAGCAGTCCTTTATCGCGGGGAGGGGTGAACACTGAAGCTTTCTTT
CDR3 protein: CASSPLSRGGVNTEAFF

CDR3 length: 13
V gene: TRBV2
J gene: TRBJ1-1
clone size: NA
D gene: NA
CDR3 DNA: TGTGCCAGCAGTGATTCAACGAACACTGAAGCTTTCTTT
CDR3 protein: CASSDSTNTEAFF

CDR3 length: 12
V gene: TRBV6-1
J gene: TRBJ2-7
clone size: NA
D gene: NA
CDR3 DNA: TGTGCCAGCAGTGAAGGAATCTACGAGCAGTACTTC
CDR3 protein: CASSEGIYEQYF